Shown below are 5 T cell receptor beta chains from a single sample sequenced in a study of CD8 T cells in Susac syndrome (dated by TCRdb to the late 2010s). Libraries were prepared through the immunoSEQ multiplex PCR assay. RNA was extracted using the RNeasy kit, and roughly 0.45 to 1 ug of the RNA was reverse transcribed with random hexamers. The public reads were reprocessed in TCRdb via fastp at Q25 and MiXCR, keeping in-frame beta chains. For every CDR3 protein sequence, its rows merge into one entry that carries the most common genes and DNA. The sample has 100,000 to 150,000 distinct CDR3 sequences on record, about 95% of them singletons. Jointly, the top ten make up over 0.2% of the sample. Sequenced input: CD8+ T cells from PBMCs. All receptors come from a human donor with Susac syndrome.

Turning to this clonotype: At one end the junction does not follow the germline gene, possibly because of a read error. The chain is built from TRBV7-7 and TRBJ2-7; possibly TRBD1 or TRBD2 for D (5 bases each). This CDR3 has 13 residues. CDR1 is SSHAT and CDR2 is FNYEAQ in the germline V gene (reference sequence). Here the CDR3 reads CASSLGDSNEQYF. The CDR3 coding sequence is TGTGCTAGCAGCTTGGGAGACAGTAACGAGCAGTACTTC.

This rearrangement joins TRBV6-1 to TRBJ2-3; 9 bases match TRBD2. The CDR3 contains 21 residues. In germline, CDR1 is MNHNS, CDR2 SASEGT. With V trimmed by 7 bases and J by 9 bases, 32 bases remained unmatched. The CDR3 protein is CASTLTGTAPISGRPIGTQYF. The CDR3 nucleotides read TGTGCCAGCACTCTAACCGGGACAGCCCCTATCAGCGGGAGGCCAATAGGGACGCAGTATTTT.

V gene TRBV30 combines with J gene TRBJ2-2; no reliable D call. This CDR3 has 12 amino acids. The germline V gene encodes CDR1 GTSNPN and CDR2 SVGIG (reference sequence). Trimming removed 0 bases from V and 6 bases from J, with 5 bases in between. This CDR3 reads CAWSVTSGELFF. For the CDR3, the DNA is TGTGCCTGGAGTGTAACATCCGGGGAGCTGTTTTTT.

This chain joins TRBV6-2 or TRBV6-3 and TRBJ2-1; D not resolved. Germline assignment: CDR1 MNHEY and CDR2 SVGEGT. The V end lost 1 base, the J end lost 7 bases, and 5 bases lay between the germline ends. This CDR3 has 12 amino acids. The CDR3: CASSYFQNEQFF. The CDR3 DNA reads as TGTGCCAGCAGTTACTTCCAGAATGAGCAGTTCTTC.

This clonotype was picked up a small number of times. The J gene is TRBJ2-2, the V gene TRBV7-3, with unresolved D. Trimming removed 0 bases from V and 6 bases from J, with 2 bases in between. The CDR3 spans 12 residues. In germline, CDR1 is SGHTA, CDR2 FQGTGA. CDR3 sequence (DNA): TGTGCCAGCAGCTTAACTCCCGGGGAGCTGTTTTTT. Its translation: CASSLTPGELFF. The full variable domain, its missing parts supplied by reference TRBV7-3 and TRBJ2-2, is GAGVSQTPSNKVTEKGKYVELRCDPISGHTALYWYRQSLGQGPEFLIYFQGTGAADDSGLPNDRFFAVRPEGSVSTLKIQRTERGDSAVYLCASSLTPGELFFGEGSRLTVL.